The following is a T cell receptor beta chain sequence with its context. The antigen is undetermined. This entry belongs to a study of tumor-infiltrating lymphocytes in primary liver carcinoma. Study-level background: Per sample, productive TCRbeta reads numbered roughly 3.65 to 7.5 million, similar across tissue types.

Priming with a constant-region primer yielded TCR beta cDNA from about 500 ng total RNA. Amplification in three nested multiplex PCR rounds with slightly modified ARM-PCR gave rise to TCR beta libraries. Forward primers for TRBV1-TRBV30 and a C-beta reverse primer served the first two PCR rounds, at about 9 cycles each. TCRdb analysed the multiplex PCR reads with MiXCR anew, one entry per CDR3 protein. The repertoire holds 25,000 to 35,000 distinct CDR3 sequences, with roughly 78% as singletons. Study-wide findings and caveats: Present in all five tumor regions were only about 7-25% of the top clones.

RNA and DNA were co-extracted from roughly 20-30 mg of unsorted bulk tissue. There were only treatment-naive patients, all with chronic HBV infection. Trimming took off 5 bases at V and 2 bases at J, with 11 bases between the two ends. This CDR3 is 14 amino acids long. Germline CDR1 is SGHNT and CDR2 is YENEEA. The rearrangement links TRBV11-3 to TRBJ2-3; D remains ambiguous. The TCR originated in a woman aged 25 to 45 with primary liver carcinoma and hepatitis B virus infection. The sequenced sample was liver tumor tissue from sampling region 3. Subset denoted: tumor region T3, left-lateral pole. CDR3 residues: CASSICGHTDTQYF. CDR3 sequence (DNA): TGTGCCAGCAGCATTTGCGGCCACACAGATACGCAGTATTTT.